The clone carrying this T cell receptor beta chain was seen a single time. Its antigen is currently unknown. V dropped 6 bases and J dropped 1 base, with 9 bases sitting between them. The CDR3 length is 13 residues. Germline assignment: CDR1 MDHEN and CDR2 SYDVKM. The sample belongs to a study of early stage breast cancer tumors. Study-level results: Tumors had approximately 2.5-fold higher T cell density than normal breast.

The data were produced by immunoSEQ multiplex PCR, yet TCRdb's version contains in-frame clones alone and is incomplete. This sample carries approximately 54,000 clones, roughly 78% of them seen once, and the ten largest clones take around 3.4%. This TCR derives from a person in their 40s with breast cancer. The J gene is TRBJ1-1, the V gene TRBV28; D ambiguous. Sequencing used blood. The CDR3 coding sequence is TGTGCCAGCAGAATTGGTGGGAACACTGAAGCTTTCTTT. Its protein product is CASRIGGNTEAFF.